Below are 27 T cell receptor beta chains sequenced from a single sample in a study of radiation and T cells in renal cell carcinoma. Assay used: immunoSEQ multiplex PCR; TCRdb lists only in-frame clones, some missing. Among about 49,000 clones listed, around 83% were seen once. Noted time point: baseline pretreatment blood. Sample treatment: 15 Gy SBRT to primary tumor, nephrectomy 4 weeks later. The sample consisted of blood, taken from a patient whose treatment included radiotherapy and nephrectomy. These receptors were taken from a woman aged 65 to 85 with renal cell carcinoma.

This chain uses TRBV2 with TRBJ2-7, with unresolved D. CDR3 size: 13 residues. CDR1 and CDR2 from the germline V gene are SNHLY and FYNNEI. The germline V and J ends were trimmed by 6 bases and 7 bases, with 16 bases remaining between them. As DNA, the CDR3 is TGTGCCAGCAGATCGATGGCGGCCGGGGAGCAGTACTTC. It translates to CASRSMAAGEQYF.

The genes are TRBV19 and TRBJ1-1, with D tentatively TRBD1 (5 bases). CDR1 is LNHDA and CDR2 is SQIVND in the germline V gene (reference sequence). The CDR3 loop spans 16 amino acids. The V gene lost 8 bases and the J gene lost 0 bases, with 19 bases spanning the gap. The CDR3 DNA is TGTGCCAGTCACTCCGCGGCTCGGGGCATGAACACTGAAGCTTTCTTT. The encoded protein is CASHSAARGMNTEAFF. Full variable domain (rest looked up from reference TRBV19 and TRBJ1-1): DGGITQSPKYLFRKEGQNVTLSCEQNLNHDAMYWYRQDPGQGLRLIYYSQIVNDFQKGDIAEGYSVSREKKESFPLTVTSAQKNPTAFYLCASHSAARGMNTEAFFGQGTRLTVV.

In the case of this clone: This specimen includes other DNA sequences encoding the same CDR3. The V and J genes are TRBV29-1 and TRBJ1-2, with D tentatively TRBD1 (6 bases). V lost 7 bases and J lost 3, with 12 bases in between. Germline loops: CDR1 SQVTM, CDR2 ANQGSEA. The CDR3 spans 12 residues. The CDR3 protein is CSGGQGDYGYTF. CDR3 coding DNA: TGCAGCGGGGGACAAGGGGACTATGGCTACACCTTC.

J is TRBJ1-5 and V is TRBV19; possible D gene TRBD1, 5 bases. V was pared by 3 bases and J by 10 bases, with 19 bases between. Germline V gives CDR1 LNHDA, CDR2 SQIVND (reference sequence). The CDR3 has 15 amino acids. The CDR3 DNA sequence: TGTGCCAGTAGTATGGGTCAGGGTGGGTACGGACCCCAGCATTTT. It is translated as CASSMGQGGYGPQHF.

The chain has TRBV4-1 and TRBJ2-7, with D perhaps assigned TRBD1 or TRBD2 (5 bases each). The germline V gene has CDR1 MGHRA and CDR2 YSYEKL. The CDR3 contains 14 residues. V was cut by 0 bases and J by 1 base, with 7 bases left in between. The CDR3 loop reads CASSQEWGSYEQYF. In DNA, the CDR3 is TGCGCCAGCAGCCAAGAATGGGGGTCCTACGAGCAGTACTTC.

This clone was recorded once. V is TRBV27 and J is TRBJ2-7, with TRBD1 matching over 7 bases. With V trimmed by 8 bases and J by 3 bases, 13 bases remained unmatched. Germline assignment: CDR1 MNHEY and CDR2 SMNVEV (reference sequence). The CDR3 has 15 amino acids. The CDR3 is CASGRLVGQHYEQYF. The CDR3 DNA follows: TGTGCCAGCGGCCGTCTGGTGGGACAGCACTACGAGCAGTACTTC.

The chain recombines TRBV19 with TRBJ1-1, with D perhaps TRBD1 (6 bases). Germline V gene sequence: CDR1 LNHDA, CDR2 SQIVND (reference sequence). V was clipped by 4 bases and J by 3 bases, with 15 bases between them. The CDR3 runs 15 residues. The CDR3 reads CASSTQEAGDTEAFF. Here the CDR3 DNA reads TGTGCCAGTAGTACCCAAGAGGCAGGGGACACTGAAGCTTTCTTT.

This clone showed up just once. This chain connects TRBV9 to TRBJ2-7; 8 bases align to TRBD2. Germline CDR1 is SGDLS and CDR2 is YYNGEE. The CDR3 covers 15 residues. The junction had 12 bases not matched to a gene; V was cut back by 4 bases and J by 6 bases. In DNA form, the CDR3 reads TGTGCCAGCAGCCCCACCGTCCGGGAGGGTAGCGAGCAGTACTTC. The encoded protein is CASSPTVREGSEQYF.

The CDR3 DNA reads TGTGCCAGCAGCTTAGGGACTAGCGCCGGCACAGATACGCAGTATTTT. Its protein is CASSLGTSAGTDTQYF. The V and J genes are TRBV7-9 and TRBJ2-3; 9 bases are shared with TRBD2. V shed 1 base, J shed 1 base, and the junction held 3 bases outside the gene matches. The CDR3 loop spans 16 amino acids. Germline V CDR1 and CDR2: SEHNR, FQNEAQ (reference sequence). Based on the CDR3 plus reference TRBV7-9 and TRBJ2-3, the full variable domain is DTGVSQNPRHKITKRGQNVTFRCDPISEHNRLYWYRQTLGQGPEFLTYFQNEAQLEKSRLLSDRFSAERPKGSFSTLEIQRTEQGDSAMYLCASSLGTSAGTDTQYFGPGTRLTVL.

This clone has a handful of counts. V and J are TRBV20-1 and TRBJ2-7; no reliable D call. The CDR3 is 11 residues long. Germline lookup yields CDR1 DFQATT and CDR2 SNEGSKA (reference sequence). V dropped 6 bases and J dropped 2 bases, with 8 bases sitting between them. This CDR3 reads CSASRTYEQYF. In DNA, the CDR3 is TGCAGTGCATCCCGCACCTACGAGCAGTACTTC.

V usage is TRBV15 and J usage is TRBJ1-1; tentative D call: TRBD1 (5 bases). Germline lookup yields CDR1 LNHNV and CDR2 YYDKDF (reference sequence). This CDR3 comprises 13 residues. The V end lost 3 bases, the J end lost 7 bases, and 12 bases lay between the germline ends. Here the CDR3 reads CATSSTSTGEAFF. For the CDR3, the DNA is TGTGCCACCAGCAGTACTTCAACAGGTGAAGCTTTCTTT.

In its sample, this clone was seen once. DNA for the CDR3: TGTGCCAGTAGTATCACTAGCTGGGAAGAGACCCAGTACTTC. It yields the protein CASSITSWEETQYF. The rearrangement joins TRBV19 to TRBJ2-5; D may be TRBD2 (6 bases). The CDR3 has 14 residues. CDR1 and CDR2 from the germline V gene are LNHDA and SQIVND (reference sequence). The V end lost 3 bases, the J end lost 3 bases, and 11 bases lay between the germline ends.

The chain employs TRBV5-1 and TRBJ1-2; D might be TRBD1 (5 bases). V was trimmed by 0 bases and J by 0 bases, leaving 6 bases between them. Germline CDR1 reads SGHRS; CDR2 reads YFSETQ. The CDR3 totals 14 residues. CDR3 region: CASSLDRPNYGYTF. The CDR3 nucleotides are TGCGCCAGCAGCTTGGACAGGCCTAACTATGGCTACACCTTC.

V gene TRBV28 combines with J gene TRBJ1-2; D gene unclear. The CDR3 spans 14 residues. CDR1 is MDHEN and CDR2 is SYDVKM in the germline V gene. Between the trimmed V and J ends, which lost 5 bases and 4 bases, there was a span of 14 bases. The CDR3 region is CASSQTAGSYGYTF. The CDR3 DNA is TGTGCCAGCAGTCAAACGGCGGGCAGCTATGGCTACACCTTC.

This clone was counted only a few times. The chain has TRBV5-1 and TRBJ1-1; no clear D gene. Between the trimmed V and J ends, which lost 0 bases and 8 bases, there was a span of 8 bases. CDR3 length: 12 residues. Germline CDR1 and CDR2: SGHRS and YFSETQ. CDR3 DNA: TGCGCCAGCAGCTTGGACGGGAGAGAAGCTTTCTTT. Translated, it gives CASSLDGREAFF.

Turning to this clone: The sample carries other DNA sequences with the same CDR3. V usage is TRBV6-5 and J usage is TRBJ2-7; no firm D call. Germline V gene lookup returns CDR1 MNHEY and CDR2 SVGAGI. CDR3 length: 13 residues. The V gene lost 3 bases and the J gene lost 1 base, with 7 bases spanning the gap. CDR3 sequence: CASSYRGSYEQYF. For the CDR3, the DNA is TGTGCCAGCAGTTATCGCGGTTCCTACGAGCAGTACTTC.

The gene calls are TRBV7-2 and TRBJ1-1, with no clear D. Germline V gene data show CDR1 as SGHTA and CDR2 as FQGNSA. The CDR3 loop spans 13 amino acids. V gave up 2 bases and J gave up 1 base, with 5 bases separating them. The CDR3 DNA reads as TGTGCCAGCAGCTTACTCCAGAACACTGAAGCTTTCTTT. Translation gives CASSLLQNTEAFF.

The V gene is TRBV13, the J gene TRBJ1-2; D gene uncertain. The length of the CDR3 is 12 residues. Germline CDR1 and CDR2: PRHDT and FYEKMQ (reference sequence). Trimming removed 4 bases at V and 2 bases at J, with 5 bases between. The CDR3 coding sequence is TGTGCCAGCAGCTCCCCAAACTATGGCTACACCTTC. Protein product: CASSSPNYGYTF. The full variable domain, with the rest looked up from reference TRBV13 and TRBJ1-2, is AAGVIQSPRHLIKEKRETATLKCYPIPRHDTVYWYQQGPGQDPQFLISFYEKMQSDKGSIPDRFSAQQFSDYHSELNMSSLELGDSALYFCASSSPNYGYTFGSGTRLTVV.

The chain employs TRBV29-1 and TRBJ2-5; D is ambiguous. TRBJ2-7 matches the DNA end more closely, so the J call is doubtful. Germline loops: CDR1 SQVTM, CDR2 ANQGSEA. The length of the CDR3 is 12 residues. The CDR3 DNA follows: TGCAGCGTTGAAGCTGGCTCCTACGAGCAGTACTTC. It translates to CSVEAGSYEQYF.

This rearrangement joins TRBV4-1 to TRBJ1-1; possible D gene TRBD1, 6 bases. This CDR3 region has 15 residues. CDR1 and CDR2 (germline): MGHRA, YSYEKL. V was shortened by 5 bases and J by 1 base, with 14 bases between the two germline ends. CDR3: CASSSSGGGNTEAFF. As DNA, the CDR3 is TGCGCCAGCAGCTCTTCCGGGGGCGGGAACACTGAAGCTTTCTTT.

This sequence joins TRBV19 and TRBJ1-1, with TRBD1 matching 10 bases. Germline V gene lookup returns CDR1 LNHDA and CDR2 SQIVND (reference sequence). This CDR3 is built from 15 residues. The V segment lost 3 bases and the J segment 0 bases; nucleotides outside the gene matches: 1. DNA of the CDR3: TGTGCCAGTAGTATGGACAGGGGGATGAACACTGAAGCTTTCTTT. Amino acids: CASSMDRGMNTEAFF.

The J gene is TRBJ2-7, the V gene TRBV5-1, with no clear D. The CDR3 loop spans 15 amino acids. Trimming left V 3 bases short and J 2 bases short, with 15 bases between. CDR1 SGHRS and CDR2 YFSETQ come from the germline V gene. CDR3 residues: CASSSTRRGTYEQYF. The CDR3 DNA sequence: TGCGCCAGCAGCTCTACGAGGAGAGGTACCTACGAGCAGTACTTC.

The chain uses TRBV9 and TRBJ2-2; perhaps TRBD1 as D (6 bases). CDR1 SGDLS and CDR2 YYNGEE come from the germline V gene. V lost 1 base to trimming and J lost 4 bases, with 11 bases between them. The CDR3 length is 15 residues. The CDR3: CASSVTTGLTGELFF. The CDR3 DNA reads as TGTGCCAGCAGCGTAACTACAGGGCTCACCGGGGAGCTGTTTTTT.

CDR3: CASSLTGSGAGELFF. CDR3 nucleotide sequence: TGTGCCAGCAGCCTCACAGGGTCGGGTGCCGGGGAGCTGTTTTTT. The genes are TRBV9 and TRBJ2-2, with a possible D match to TRBD1 (6 bases). V was trimmed by 4 bases and J by 6 bases, leaving 16 bases between them. CDR1 is SGDLS and CDR2 is YYNGEE in the germline V gene. This CDR3 has 15 residues. Full variable domain (missing parts from reference TRBV9 and TRBJ2-2): DSGVTQTPKHLITATGQRVTLRCSPRSGDLSVYWYQQSLDQGLQFLIQYYNGEERAKGNILERFSAQQFPDLHSELNLSSLELGDSALYFCASSLTGSGAGELFFGEGSRLTVL.

The rearrangement links TRBV25-1 to TRBJ1-4; D is perhaps TRBD1 (6 bases). Trimming took 1 base from V and 8 from J, leaving 11 bases between them. Germline V gene sequence: CDR1 MGHDK, CDR2 SYGVNS. The CDR3 is 14 residues long. CDR3 loop: CASSEWGPGEKLFF. The DNA of the CDR3 is TGTGCCAGCAGTGAATGGGGGCCCGGGGAAAAACTGTTTTTT.

This chain joins TRBV5-5 and TRBJ2-7; perhaps D is TRBD1 or TRBD2 (7 bases each). Between the trimmed V and J ends, which lost 7 bases and 1 base, there was a span of 18 bases. The CDR3 totals 15 residues. In germline, CDR1 is SGHKS, CDR2 YYEKEE (reference sequence). As DNA, the CDR3 is TGTGCCAGCCTAAGGGGGCAGGGACTATCCTACGAGCAGTACTTC. Translated: CASLRGQGLSYEQYF.

The chain joins TRBV27 to TRBJ2-5; 11 positions match TRBD1. CDR1 is MNHEY, CDR2 SMNVEV, per germline (reference sequence). The CDR3 is 13 amino acids. The V gene end was trimmed by 9 bases and the J gene end by 6 bases; junction bases not matched to a gene: 6. This CDR3 is CASWTGGLKTQYF. CDR3 coding DNA: TGTGCCAGTTGGACAGGGGGCCTGAAGACCCAGTACTTC.